The sequence of this TCR beta chain was determined in a study of cytomegalovirus exposure and HLA in healthy donors. Study outcomes and limitations: According to reports, the classifier identified cytomegalovirus status with high specificity and sensitivity.

60 Vbeta and 13 Jbeta primers were used in PCR. Clones were read by immunoSEQ multiplex PCR, and TCRdb kept only the in-frame ones, dropping some. The sample shows around 99,000 clones, over 70% of them seen only once. V was trimmed by 2 bases and J by 3 bases, leaving 17 bases between them. Germline CDR1 is MNHEY and CDR2 is SVGAGI. This CDR3 is built from 16 residues. Note on this clone: Its antigen is currently unknown.

This TCR was recovered from a man aged 25 to 45 in good health and CMV-seronegative. The sample taken for sequencing was PBMCs. The J gene is TRBJ2-7, the V gene TRBV6-5, with D perhaps TRBD2 (6 bases). The CDR3 nucleotides read TGTGCCAGCAGTTACCAGTACACGCCAGCGGGCTACGAGCAGTACTTC. Its translation: CASSYQYTPAGYEQYF.